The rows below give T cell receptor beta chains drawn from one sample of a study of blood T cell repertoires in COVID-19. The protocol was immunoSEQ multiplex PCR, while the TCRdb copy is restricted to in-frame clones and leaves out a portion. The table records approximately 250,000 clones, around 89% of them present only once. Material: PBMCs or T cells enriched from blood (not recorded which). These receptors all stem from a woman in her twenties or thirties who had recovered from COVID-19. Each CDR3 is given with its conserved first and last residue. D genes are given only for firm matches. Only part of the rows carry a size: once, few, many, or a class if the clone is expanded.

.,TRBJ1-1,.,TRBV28,TGTGCCAGCAGTCGATATCAGGGGAGTCCTGAAGCTTTCTTT,CASSRYQGSPEAFF
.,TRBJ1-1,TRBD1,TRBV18,TGTGCCAGCTCACTACAGGGGATGAACACTGAAGCTTTCTTT,CASSLQGMNTEAFF
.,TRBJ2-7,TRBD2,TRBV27,TGTGCCAGCAGTTCAGCGGGAGCCTCCTACGAGCAGTACTTC,CASSSAGASYEQYF
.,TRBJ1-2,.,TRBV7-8,TGTGCCAGCAGCTTAGCAGGGAAAGGGGATGGCTACACCTTC,CASSLAGKGDGYTF
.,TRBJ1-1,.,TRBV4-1,TGCGCCAGCAGCCAAGTTTTGGTCGGTACCCAGAGGAAGGCTTTCTTT,CASSQVLVGTQRKAFF
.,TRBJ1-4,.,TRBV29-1,TGCAGCGTTGAAACCTCCCAGGAAAAACTGTTTTTT,CSVETSQEKLFF
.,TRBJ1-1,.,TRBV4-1,TGCGCCAGCAGCCCGCTCCCCAACAGGGCCACTGAAGCTTTCTTT,CASSPLPNRATEAFF
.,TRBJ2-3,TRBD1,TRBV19,TGTGCCAGCTGTGGACAGGGCCCCACAGATACGCAGTATTTT,CASCGQGPTDTQYF
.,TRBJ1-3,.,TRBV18,TGTGCCAGCTCACCAAATACGGCTAGCGGAAACACCATATATTTT,CASSPNTASGNTIYF
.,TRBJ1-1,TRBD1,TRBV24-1,TGTGCCACCAGTGACTCAGGGGGCGCGGACACTGAAGCTTTCTTT,CATSDSGGADTEAFF
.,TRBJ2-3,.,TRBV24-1,TGTGCCACCAGTGAGATGACTACAGATACGCAGTATTTT,CATSEMTTDTQYF
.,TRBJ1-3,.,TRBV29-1,TGCAGCGTTGGGACAGCCGAGGGCCGAAACACCATATATTTT,CSVGTAEGRNTIYF
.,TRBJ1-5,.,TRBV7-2,TGTGCCAGCAGCTTAGTAGGGCAGGGCGGCAATCAGCCCCAGCATTTT,CASSLVGQGGNQPQHF
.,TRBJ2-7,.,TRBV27,TGTGCCAGCAGTTTAGACAGCCGCCGACCCTACGAGCAGTACTTC,CASSLDSRRPYEQYF
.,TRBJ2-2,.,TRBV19,TGTGCCAGTAGTATAAGGGTGAGGGAGGCAACCGGGGAGCTGTTTTTT,CASSIRVREATGELFF
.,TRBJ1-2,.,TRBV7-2,TGTGCCAGCAGCTGGGGTGGGGGGTCCTCTAACTATGGCTACACCTTC,CASSWGGGSSNYGYTF
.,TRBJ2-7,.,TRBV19,TGTGCCAGTAGTGATGGGATGCAGGGTTTCTACGAGCAGTACTTC,CASSDGMQGFYEQYF
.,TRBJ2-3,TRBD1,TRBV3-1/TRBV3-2,TGTGCCAGCAGCCAAGAAACAGGGGCCCCAGATACGCAGTATTTT,CASSQETGAPDTQYF
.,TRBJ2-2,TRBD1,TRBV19,TGTGCCAGTAGGACGTTACAGGGGGCGGCCGGGGAGCTGTTTTTT,CASRTLQGAAGELFF
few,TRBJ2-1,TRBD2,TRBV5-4,TGTGCCAGCAGCTCTAGCGGGAGCTCCTACAATGAGCAGTTCTTC,CASSSSGSSYNEQFF
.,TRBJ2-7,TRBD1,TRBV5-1,TGCGCCAGCATTGCCGATAGACAGGGTGTCTACGAGCAGTACTTC,CASIADRQGVYEQYF
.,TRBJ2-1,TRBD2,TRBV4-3,TGCGCCAGCAGCCAAGGGGGACTAGATTTATATGAGCAGTTCTTC,CASSQGGLDLYEQFF
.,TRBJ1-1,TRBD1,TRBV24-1,TGTGCCACCTCTGCGGGACAGCAGGCTGAAGCTTTCTTT,CATSAGQQAEAFF
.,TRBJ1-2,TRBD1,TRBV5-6,TGTGCCAGCAGCTTGGCCGGGACAGAGTTAGCTAACTATGGCTACACCTTC,CASSLAGTELANYGYTF
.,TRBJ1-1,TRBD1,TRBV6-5,TGTGCCAGCAGTTACTCAGGGGGCGCGAACACTGAAGCTTTCTTT,CASSYSGGANTEAFF
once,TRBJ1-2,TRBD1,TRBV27,TGTGCCAGCGCCACCATTCGGACAGGGGAACGCTACACCTTC,CASATIRTGERYTF
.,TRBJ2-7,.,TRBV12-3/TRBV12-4,TGTGCCAGCAGTCCCGCTCGTCTGAGGCAGTACTTC,CASSPARLRQYF
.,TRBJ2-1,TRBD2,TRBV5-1,TGCGCCAGCAGCTTGAGTCTCCGAGGGACTAGCGGGAGTTATGAGCAGTTCTTC,CASSLSLRGTSGSYEQFF
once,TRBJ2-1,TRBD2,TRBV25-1,TGTGCCAGCAGGGAGACTAGCGGGGGCCCCAATGAGCAGTTCTTC,CASRETSGGPNEQFF
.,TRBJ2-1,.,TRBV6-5,TGTGCCAGCAGTTACGGGCAGGCCCTGGGTGAGCAGTTCTTC,CASSYGQALGEQFF
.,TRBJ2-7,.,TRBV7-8,TGTGCCAGCAGCTTAGTCCGAGGGGGGGGGCAGAGATCAACCTACGAGCAGTACTTC,CASSLVRGGGQRSTYEQYF
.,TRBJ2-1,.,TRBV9,TGTGCCAGCAGCCCGGGGGGCCCCGGCTCCTACAATGAGCAGTTCTTC,CASSPGGPGSYNEQFF
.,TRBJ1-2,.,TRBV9,TGTGCCAGCAGCGTAGGGTTTCCAGGGAGGAACTTCGGCTACACCTTC,CASSVGFPGRNFGYTF
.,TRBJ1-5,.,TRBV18,TGTGCCAGCTCACCCGGGACATCTAATCAGCCCCAGCATTTT,CASSPGTSNQPQHF